This T cell receptor beta chain was recovered during a study of T cell changes during pregnancy in multiple sclerosis. Method: immunoSEQ multiplex PCR; TCRdb's copy keeps in-frame clones and lacks some. The sample records more than 30,000 clones, approximately 92% being singletons. The CDR3 contains 13 residues. Germline CDR1 is SGHAT and CDR2 is FQNNGV. Trimming removed 2 bases from V and 6 bases from J, with 11 bases in between. The clonotype was recovered from a female donor with multiple sclerosis, enrolled in a pregnancy study. The sample taken for sequencing was PBMCs (not recorded whether the cells were cultured). The chain employs TRBV11-2 and TRBJ2-7, with a possible D match to TRBD1 (5 bases). The CDR3 reads CASSLLRVGEQYF. DNA of the CDR3: TGTGCCAGCAGCTTACTCAGGGTGGGCGAGCAGTACTTC.